The present TCR beta chain was sequenced within a study of blood T cells in healthy people across ages. Findings and caveats of the study: The study found TCR beta diversity correlated strongly with naive T cell percentage.

The CDR3 length is 14 residues. V shed 5 bases and J 3 bases; nucleotides not matched to a gene: 7. The germline CDR1 and CDR2 sequences are DFQATT and SNEGSKA (reference sequence). The table lists this clonotype with a few counts. As yet, its antigen is unknown. It was with a sample-barcoded 5' primer and a J-beta primer mix that a second PCR of roughly 7 to 12 cycles was run. Every molecule of cDNA carried a tag from a template-switch adaptor with 12 random nucleotides. MiXCR was run by TCRdb on the 5' RACE reads, yielding one entry per CDR3 protein. The sample includes more than 650,000 distinct CDR3 sequences, under 30% of them seen just once. These data were also filed under a second study, of T cells of mothers and their children. Turning to that study: Regardless of relatedness, pairs show thymic selection shaping TCR recombination output in a similar manner.

The chain combines TRBV20-1 with TRBJ1-2, with TRBD1 identical over 9 bases. The specimen sequenced was blood. The receptor was derived from a boy aged 5-17 years in good health. The CDR3 bases are TGCAGTGCTCCTCAGGGACAGGGAGACTATGGCTACACCTTC. Its protein product is CSAPQGQGDYGYTF.